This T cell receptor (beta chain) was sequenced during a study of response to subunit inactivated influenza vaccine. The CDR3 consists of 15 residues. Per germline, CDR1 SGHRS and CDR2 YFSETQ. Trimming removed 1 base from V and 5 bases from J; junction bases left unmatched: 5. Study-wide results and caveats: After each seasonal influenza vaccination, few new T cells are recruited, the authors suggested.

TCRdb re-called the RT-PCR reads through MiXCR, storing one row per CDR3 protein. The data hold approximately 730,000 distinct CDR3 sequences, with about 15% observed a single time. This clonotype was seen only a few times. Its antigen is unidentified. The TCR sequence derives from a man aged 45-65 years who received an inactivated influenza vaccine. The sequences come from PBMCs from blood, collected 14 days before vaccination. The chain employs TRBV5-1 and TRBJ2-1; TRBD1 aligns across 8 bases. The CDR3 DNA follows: TGCGCCAGCAGCTTGAAAATGGACAGGGACAATGAGCAGTTCTTC. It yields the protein CASSLKMDRDNEQFF.